This entry is about one T cell receptor (beta chain). Its antigen is as yet unknown. Naive-designated CD8 cells lacked CD45RO, were positively enriched for CCR7, and omitted terminally differentiated effector memory CD45RA+ cells. The sample belongs to a study of shared clonotypes between healthy human individuals. Turning to the study itself: Donors had three CD4 naive, three CD4 memory, two CD8 naive and one CD8 memory plate apiece. Findings and caveats of the study: Sequencing depth was expected to affect clonotype sharing among donors.

The protocol was immunoSEQ multiplex PCR, while the TCRdb copy is restricted to in-frame clones and leaves out a portion. The table has about 590,000 clones, about 95% seen once. Germline V gene lookup returns CDR1 MNHEY and CDR2 SMNVEV (reference sequence). V was clipped by 3 bases and J by 5 bases, with 13 bases between them. This CDR3 comprises 14 residues. Material: naive CD8+ T cells sorted from blood. The chain carries TRBV27 and TRBJ2-5; no firm D call. The origin of this receptor is a woman in her twenties or thirties in good health. Here the CDR3 DNA reads TGTGCCAGCAGTTTCGTGGGGTCTGTGGAGACCCAGTACTTC. Its translation: CASSFVGSVETQYF.